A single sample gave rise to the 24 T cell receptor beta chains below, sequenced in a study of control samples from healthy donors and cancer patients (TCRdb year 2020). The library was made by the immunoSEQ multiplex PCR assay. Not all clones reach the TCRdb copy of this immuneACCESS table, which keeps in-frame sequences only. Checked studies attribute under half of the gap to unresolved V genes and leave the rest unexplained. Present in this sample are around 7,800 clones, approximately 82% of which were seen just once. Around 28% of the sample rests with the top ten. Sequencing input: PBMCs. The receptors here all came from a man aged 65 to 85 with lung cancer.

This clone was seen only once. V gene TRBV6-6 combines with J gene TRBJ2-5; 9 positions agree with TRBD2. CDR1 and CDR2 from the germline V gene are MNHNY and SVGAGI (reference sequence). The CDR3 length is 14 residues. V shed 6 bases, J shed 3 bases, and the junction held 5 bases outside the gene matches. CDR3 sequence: CASRPSGEKETQYF. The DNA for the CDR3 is TGTGCCAGCAGACCTAGCGGGGAAAAAGAGACCCAGTACTTC.

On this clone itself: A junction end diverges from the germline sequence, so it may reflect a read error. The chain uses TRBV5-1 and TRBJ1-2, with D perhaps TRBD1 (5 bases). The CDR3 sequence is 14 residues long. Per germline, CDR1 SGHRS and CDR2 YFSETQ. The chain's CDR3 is CASGLDNSGYGYTF. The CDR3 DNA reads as TGCGCCAGCGGCTTGGACAATTCAGGCTATGGCTACACCTTC.

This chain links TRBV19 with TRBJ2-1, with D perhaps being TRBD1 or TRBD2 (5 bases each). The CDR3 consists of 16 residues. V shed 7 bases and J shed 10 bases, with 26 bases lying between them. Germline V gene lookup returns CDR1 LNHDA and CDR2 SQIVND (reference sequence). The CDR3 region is CASIPSGPAPPWEQFF. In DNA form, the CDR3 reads TGTGCCAGTATACCTTCGGGGCCAGCCCCCCCGTGGGAGCAGTTCTTC.

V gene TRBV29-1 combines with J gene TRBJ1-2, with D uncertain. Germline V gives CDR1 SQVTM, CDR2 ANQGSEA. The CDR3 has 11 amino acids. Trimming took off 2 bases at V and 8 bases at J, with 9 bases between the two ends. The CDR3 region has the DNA TGCAGCGTTGAAAACTTGTCGGGCTACACCTTC. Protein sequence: CSVENLSGYTF.

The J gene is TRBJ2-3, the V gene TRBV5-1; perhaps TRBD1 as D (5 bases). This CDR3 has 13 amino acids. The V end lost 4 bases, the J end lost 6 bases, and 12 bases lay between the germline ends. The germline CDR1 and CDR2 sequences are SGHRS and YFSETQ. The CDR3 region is CASSVTRVDTQYF. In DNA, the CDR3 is TGCGCCAGCAGCGTGACCAGGGTGGATACGCAGTATTTT.

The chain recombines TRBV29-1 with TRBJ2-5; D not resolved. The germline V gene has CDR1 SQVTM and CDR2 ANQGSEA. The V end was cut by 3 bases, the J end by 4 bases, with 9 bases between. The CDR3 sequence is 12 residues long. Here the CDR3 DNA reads TGCAGCGTTGAGCAGCTAGGAGAGACCCAGTACTTC. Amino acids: CSVEQLGETQYF.

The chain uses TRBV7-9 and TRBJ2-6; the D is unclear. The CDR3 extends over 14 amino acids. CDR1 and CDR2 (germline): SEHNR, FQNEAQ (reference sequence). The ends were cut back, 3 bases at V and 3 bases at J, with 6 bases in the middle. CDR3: CASSFIGGANVLTF. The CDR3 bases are TGTGCCAGCAGCTTTATCGGTGGGGCCAACGTCCTGACTTTC. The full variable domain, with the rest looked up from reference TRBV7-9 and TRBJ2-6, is DTGVSQNPRHKITKRGQNVTFRCDPISEHNRLYWYRQTLGQGPEFLTYFQNEAQLEKSRLLSDRFSAERPKGSFSTLEIQRTEQGDSAMYLCASSFIGGANVLTFGAGSRLTVL.

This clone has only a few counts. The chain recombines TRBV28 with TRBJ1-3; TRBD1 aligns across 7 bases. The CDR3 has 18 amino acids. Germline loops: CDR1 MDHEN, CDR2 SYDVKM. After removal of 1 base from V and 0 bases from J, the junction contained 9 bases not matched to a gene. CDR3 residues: CASSLSLTDRSSGNTIYF. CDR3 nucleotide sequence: TGTGCCAGCAGTTTATCCCTTACGGACAGGAGCTCTGGAAACACCATATATTTT.

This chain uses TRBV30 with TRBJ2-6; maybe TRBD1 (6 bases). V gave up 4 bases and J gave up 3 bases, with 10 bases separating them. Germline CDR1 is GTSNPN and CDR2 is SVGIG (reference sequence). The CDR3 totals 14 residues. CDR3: CAWKQGGGANVLTF. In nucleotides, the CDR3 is TGTGCCTGGAAACAGGGTGGTGGGGCCAACGTCCTGACTTTC. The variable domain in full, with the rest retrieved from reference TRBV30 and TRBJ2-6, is SQTIHQWPATLVQPVGSPLSLECTVEGTSNPNLYWYRQAAGRGLQLLFYSVGIGQISSEVPQNLSASRPQDRQFILSSKKLLLSDSGFYLCAWKQGGGANVLTFGAGSRLTVL.

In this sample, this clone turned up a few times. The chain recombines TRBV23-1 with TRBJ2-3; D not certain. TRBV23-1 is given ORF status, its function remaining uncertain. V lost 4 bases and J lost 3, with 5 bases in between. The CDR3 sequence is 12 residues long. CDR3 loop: CASSRSTDTQYF. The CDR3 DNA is TGCGCCAGCAGTCGTAGTACAGATACGCAGTATTTT.

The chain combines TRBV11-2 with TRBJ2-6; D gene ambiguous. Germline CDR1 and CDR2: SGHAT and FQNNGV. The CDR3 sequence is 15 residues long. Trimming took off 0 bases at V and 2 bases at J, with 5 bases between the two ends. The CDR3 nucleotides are TGTGCCAGCAGCTTAGATCGGGCTGGGGCCAACGTCCTGACTTTC. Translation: CASSLDRAGANVLTF.

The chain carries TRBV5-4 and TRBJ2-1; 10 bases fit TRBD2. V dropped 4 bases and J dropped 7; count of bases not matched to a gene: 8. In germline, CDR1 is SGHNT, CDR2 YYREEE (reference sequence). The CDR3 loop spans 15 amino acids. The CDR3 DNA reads TGTGCCAGCAGCGCACTAGCGGGAACTTATAATGAGCAGTTCTTC. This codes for CASSALAGTYNEQFF.

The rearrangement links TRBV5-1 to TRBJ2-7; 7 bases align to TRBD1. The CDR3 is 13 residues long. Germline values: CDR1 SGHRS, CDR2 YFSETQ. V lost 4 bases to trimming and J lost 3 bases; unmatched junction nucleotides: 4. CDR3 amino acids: CASSRDRFYEQYF. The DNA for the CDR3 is TGCGCCAGCAGCCGGGACAGATTCTACGAGCAGTACTTC. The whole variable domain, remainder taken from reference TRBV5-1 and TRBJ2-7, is KAGVTQTPRYLIKTRGQQVTLSCSPISGHRSVSWYQQTPGQGLQFLFEYFSETQRNKGNFPGRFSGRQFSNSRSEMNVSTLELGDSALYLCASSRDRFYEQYFGPGTRLTVT.

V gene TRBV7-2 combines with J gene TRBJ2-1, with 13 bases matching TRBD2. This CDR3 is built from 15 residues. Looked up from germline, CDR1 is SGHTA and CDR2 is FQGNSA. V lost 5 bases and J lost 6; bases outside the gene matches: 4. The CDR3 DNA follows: TGTGCCAGCAGCCCCGGGACTAGCGGGGTCAATGAGCAGTTCTTC. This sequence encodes CASSPGTSGVNEQFF.

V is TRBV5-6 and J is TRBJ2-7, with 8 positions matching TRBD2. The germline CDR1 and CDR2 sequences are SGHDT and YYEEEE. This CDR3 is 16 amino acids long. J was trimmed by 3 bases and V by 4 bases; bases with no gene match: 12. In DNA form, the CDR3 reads TGTGCCAGCAGCCTAGGACCGGGACTAGTCAACTACGAGCAGTACTTC. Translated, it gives CASSLGPGLVNYEQYF.

The CDR3 is CASSLSISQGDRDYNEQFF. The CDR3 nucleotides are TGTGCCAGCAGCTTAAGTATAAGTCAGGGAGATAGGGACTACAATGAGCAGTTCTTC. This chain joins TRBV7-9 and TRBJ2-1; D tentatively reads TRBD1 or TRBD2 (5 bases each). CDR1 is SEHNR, CDR2 FQNEAQ, per germline (reference sequence). V lost 2 bases and J lost 3, with 23 bases in between. The CDR3 is 19 amino acids.

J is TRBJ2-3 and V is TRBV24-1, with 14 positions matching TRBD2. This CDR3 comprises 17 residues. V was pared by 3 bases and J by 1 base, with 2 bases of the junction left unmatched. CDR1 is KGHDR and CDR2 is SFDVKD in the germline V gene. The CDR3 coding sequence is TGTGCCACCAGTGATGGGGGACTAGCGGGAGGCACAGATACGCAGTATTTT. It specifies CATSDGGLAGGTDTQYF.

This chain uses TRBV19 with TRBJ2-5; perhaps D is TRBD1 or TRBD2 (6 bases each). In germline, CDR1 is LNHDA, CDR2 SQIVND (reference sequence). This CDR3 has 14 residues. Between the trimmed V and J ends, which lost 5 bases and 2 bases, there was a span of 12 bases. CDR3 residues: CASSQGGTQETQYF. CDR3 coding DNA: TGTGCCAGTAGTCAAGGGGGGACACAAGAGACCCAGTACTTC.

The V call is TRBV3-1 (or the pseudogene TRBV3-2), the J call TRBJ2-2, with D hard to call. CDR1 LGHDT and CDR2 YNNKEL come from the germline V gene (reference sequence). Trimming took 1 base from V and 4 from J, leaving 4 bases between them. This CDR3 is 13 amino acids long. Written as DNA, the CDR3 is TGTGCCAGCAGCCAAGCCAGCACCGGGGAGCTGTTTTTT. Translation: CASSQASTGELFF.

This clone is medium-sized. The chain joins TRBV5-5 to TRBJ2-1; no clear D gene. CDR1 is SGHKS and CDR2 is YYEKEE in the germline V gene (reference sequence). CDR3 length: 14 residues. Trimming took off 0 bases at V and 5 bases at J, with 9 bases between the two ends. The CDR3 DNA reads TGTGCCAGCAGCTTGGTGAAAGTAAACAATGAGCAGTTCTTC. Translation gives CASSLVKVNNEQFF.

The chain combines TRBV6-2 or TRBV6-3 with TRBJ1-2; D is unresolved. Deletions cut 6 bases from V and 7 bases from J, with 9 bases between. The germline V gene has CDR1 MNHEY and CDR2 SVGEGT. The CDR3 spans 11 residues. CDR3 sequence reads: CASSQERGYTF. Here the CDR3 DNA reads TGTGCCAGCAGCCAGGAACGTGGCTACACCTTC.

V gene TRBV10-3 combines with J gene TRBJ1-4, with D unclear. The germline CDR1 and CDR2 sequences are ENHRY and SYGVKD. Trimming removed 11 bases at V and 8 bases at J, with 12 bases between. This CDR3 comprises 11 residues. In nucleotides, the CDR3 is TGTGCCTGCCGGACGGGCGAAAAACTGTTTTTT. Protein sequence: CACRTGEKLFF.

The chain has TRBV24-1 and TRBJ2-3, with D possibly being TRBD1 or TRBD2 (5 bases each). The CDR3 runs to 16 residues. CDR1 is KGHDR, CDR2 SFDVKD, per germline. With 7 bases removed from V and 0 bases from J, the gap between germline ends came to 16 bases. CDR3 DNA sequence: TGTGCCACCAGCGGCGGGCAGGGTCCCAGCACAGATACGCAGTATTTT. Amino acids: CATSGGQGPSTDTQYF.

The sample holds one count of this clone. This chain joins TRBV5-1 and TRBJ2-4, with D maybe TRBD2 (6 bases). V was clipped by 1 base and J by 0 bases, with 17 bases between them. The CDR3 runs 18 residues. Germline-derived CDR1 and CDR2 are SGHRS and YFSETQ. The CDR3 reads CASSLRVGSGLAKNIQYF. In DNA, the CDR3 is TGCGCCAGCAGCTTGCGCGTGGGTAGCGGATTAGCCAAAAACATTCAGTACTTC.